Listed here are 25 T cell receptor beta chains from one sample, sequenced in a study of cytomegalovirus exposure and HLA in healthy donors. Profiled with immunoSEQ multiplex PCR; TCRdb holds only in-frame clones, not every one. The data contain about 250,000 clones, roughly 90% of them singletons. Material: PBMCs. The source of these receptors is a man younger than 30 in good health and CMV-seropositive.

The V call is TRBV7-9, the J call TRBJ2-1, with D possibly matching TRBD2 (6 bases). The V end lost 5 bases, the J end lost 7 bases, and 18 bases lay between the germline ends. This CDR3 comprises 15 residues. The germline V gene has CDR1 SEHNR and CDR2 FQNEAQ (reference sequence). CDR3 region: CASSQETGVKNEQFF. In nucleotides, the CDR3 is TGTGCCAGCAGCCAGGAAACGGGGGTCAAAAATGAGCAGTTCTTC.

This clone was seen only a few times. J is TRBJ1-2 and V is TRBV5-1; D is possibly TRBD1 (6 bases). Germline V gene data show CDR1 as SGHRS and CDR2 as YFSETQ. Trimming pared 3 bases from V and 4 bases from J, leaving 16 bases between. The CDR3 runs 15 residues. The chain's CDR3 is CASSWDTPSLYGYTF. The CDR3 DNA follows: TGCGCCAGCAGCTGGGACACTCCTTCCCTCTATGGCTACACCTTC.

The chain has TRBV27 and TRBJ2-1, with a weak D call TRBD2 (6 bases). The V gene's germline CDR1 is MNHEY and CDR2 SMNVEV (reference sequence). There are 17 residues in the CDR3. The V and J ends lost 2 bases and 0 bases respectively, with 14 bases between them. The CDR3 is CASSLPRDFSSYNEQFF. The CDR3 DNA sequence: TGTGCCAGCAGTTTACCTCGGGACTTTAGCTCCTACAATGAGCAGTTCTTC.

This chain joins TRBV9 and TRBJ1-3; D is unresolved. The CDR3 covers 16 residues. V lost 0 bases and J lost 8, with 18 bases in between. CDR1 SGDLS and CDR2 YYNGEE come from the germline V gene. CDR3 in DNA: TGTGCCAGCAGCGTAGATTCGGTGGCGGGAGCGGACACCATATATTTT. Encoded protein: CASSVDSVAGADTIYF.

The chain recombines TRBV6-1 with TRBJ2-7; 11 positions agree with TRBD2. The V and J ends lost 4 bases and 6 bases, in that order; junction bases with no gene match: 5. The CDR3 extends over 14 amino acids. Germline CDR1 MNHNS, CDR2 SASEGT. The CDR3 DNA reads as TGTGCCAGCAGTGGCGGGACTAGCGGAATCGAGCAGTACTTC. It is translated as CASSGGTSGIEQYF.

The CDR3 DNA is TGTGCCGGTCACCGAAGACAAGGGGGAGCGACAGATACGCAGTATTTT. Translating gives CAGHRRQGGATDTQYF. The chain couples TRBV5-6 to TRBJ2-3, with D possibly matching TRBD1 (6 bases). CDR1 and CDR2 (germline): SGHDT, YYEEEE. CDR3 size: 16 residues. Trimming took 10 bases from V and 3 from J, leaving 24 bases between them.

J is TRBJ1-2 and V is TRBV30; D ambiguous. The ends were cut back, 3 bases at V and 4 bases at J, with 12 bases in the middle. This CDR3 is 13 amino acids long. Germline CDR1 reads GTSNPN; CDR2 reads SVGIG (reference sequence). The DNA of the CDR3 is TGTGCCTGGAGCGTCTCGAGGGCCTATGGCTACACCTTC. This translates into CAWSVSRAYGYTF.

This clone was seen only once. Compared with germline, one end of the junction differs, possibly owing to a read error. This sequence joins TRBV14 and TRBJ2-1; the D call may be TRBD1 or TRBD2 (5 bases each). This CDR3 has 12 residues. Germline assignment: CDR1 SGHDN and CDR2 FVKESK. CDR3 protein: CASSRIEGPTVF. As DNA, the CDR3 is TGTGCCAGCAGCCGGATTGAGGGGCCCACAGTCTTC.

The rearrangement uses TRBV29-1 and TRBJ2-7, with a tentative D call TRBD1 (6 bases). CDR3 length: 12 residues. Per germline, CDR1 SQVTM and CDR2 ANQGSEA. Trimming removed 4 bases from V and 6 bases from J, with 13 bases in between. As DNA, the CDR3 is TGCAGCGTTGGGTCGGCAGGGGCCGAGCAGTACTTC. Its translation: CSVGSAGAEQYF.

The chain has TRBV29-1 and TRBJ1-2; TRBD1 matches at 8 bases. Germline V gene sequence: CDR1 SQVTM, CDR2 ANQGSEA. The CDR3 totals 12 residues. The V segment lost 5 bases and the J segment 9 bases; nucleotides outside the gene matches: 8. CDR3 nucleotides: TGCAGCGTTTTGGGACAGGCTCTCAGCTACACCTTC. The encoded protein is CSVLGQALSYTF.

The genes are TRBV6-5 and TRBJ2-3; D may be TRBD2 (5 bases). Trimming took 0 bases from V and 4 from J, leaving 14 bases between them. The CDR3 runs 16 residues. Per the germline V gene, CDR1 is MNHEY and CDR2 is SVGAGI. CDR3 sequence: CASSYSPGRGPDTQYF. In DNA, the CDR3 is TGTGCCAGCAGTTACTCCCCGGGGAGAGGCCCAGATACGCAGTATTTT.

V is TRBV5-1 and J is TRBJ2-5; 7 bases are shared with TRBD1. Germline lookup yields CDR1 SGHRS and CDR2 YFSETQ. The CDR3 runs 15 residues. The junction had 12 bases not matched to a gene; V was cut back by 5 bases and J by 5 bases. CDR3 coding DNA: TGCGCCAGCAGATCCATACTACAGGGGAAGGAGACCCAGTACTTC. Its translation is CASRSILQGKETQYF.

The V gene is TRBV2, the J gene TRBJ2-2, with D maybe TRBD2 (6 bases). V lost 4 bases and J 4 bases, leaving 13 bases between the germline ends. The CDR3 extends over 15 amino acids. CDR1 is SNHLY and CDR2 is FYNNEI in the germline V gene. CDR3 sequence: CASSGGDSGTGELFF. CDR3 sequence (DNA): TGTGCCAGCAGTGGAGGGGACTCTGGCACCGGGGAGCTGTTTTTT.

This rearrangement joins TRBV11-2 to TRBJ2-7; TRBD1 might be the D (5 bases). This CDR3 comprises 13 residues. With 3 bases removed from V and 2 bases from J, the gap between germline ends came to 8 bases. Germline V lookup: CDR1 SGHAT, CDR2 FQNNGV. The chain's CDR3 is CASSLTDPYEQYF. CDR3 nucleotide sequence: TGTGCCAGCAGCTTGACAGATCCCTACGAGCAGTACTTC.

V and J are TRBV4-1 and TRBJ2-7; D unresolved. The CDR3 spans 14 residues. CDR1 MGHRA and CDR2 YSYEKL come from the germline V gene. V was clipped by 0 bases and J by 3 bases, with 9 bases between them. Here the CDR3 DNA reads TGCGCCAGCAGCCAAGACAACCCCCACTACGAGCAGTACTTC. Translating gives CASSQDNPHYEQYF.

The J gene is TRBJ1-2, the V gene TRBV2; no reliable D call. Between the trimmed V and J ends, which lost 6 bases and 0 bases, there was a span of 14 bases. This CDR3 contains 15 residues. Germline V gives CDR1 SNHLY, CDR2 FYNNEI. The CDR3 protein is CASRVGALANYGYTF. The CDR3 DNA sequence: TGTGCCAGCAGAGTCGGCGCCCTCGCTAACTATGGCTACACCTTC.

The rearrangement joins TRBV7-8 to TRBJ2-7; 10 bases match TRBD2. The V gene's germline CDR1 is SGHVS and CDR2 FQNEAQ. The CDR3 is 15 residues long. With V trimmed by 2 bases and J by 2 bases, 3 bases remained unmatched. CDR3 nucleotides: TGTGCCAGCAGCTTACTAGCGGGAGACCCCTACGAGCAGTACTTC. Its translation: CASSLLAGDPYEQYF.

J is TRBJ2-7 and V is TRBV18, with D uncertain. The CDR3 is made up of 13 amino acids. Trimming removed 3 bases at V and 6 bases at J, with 12 bases between. Germline V lookup: CDR1 KGHSH, CDR2 LQKENI. The CDR3 protein is CASSPAASGEQYF. CDR3 coding DNA: TGTGCCAGCTCACCCGCCGCTTCCGGCGAGCAGTACTTC.

The rearrangement joins TRBV6-1 to TRBJ1-5; the D is unclear. The CDR3 consists of 13 residues. Germline V CDR1 and CDR2: MNHNS, SASEGT. V was shortened by 7 bases and J by 5 bases, with 12 bases between the two germline ends. The CDR3 is CASKLTRDQPQHF. The CDR3 DNA reads TGTGCCAGCAAACTTACACGAGATCAGCCCCAGCATTTT.

The V call is TRBV6-1, the J call TRBJ2-2; no clear D. Trimming pared 8 bases from V and 1 base from J, leaving 8 bases between. Germline-derived CDR1 and CDR2 are MNHNS and SASEGT. There are 13 residues in the CDR3. CDR3 in amino acids: CASDALNTGELFF. The CDR3 DNA follows: TGTGCCAGCGACGCCCTGAACACCGGGGAGCTGTTTTTT.

The chain recombines TRBV29-1 with TRBJ1-2; a possible D gene is TRBD1 (5 bases). The germline CDR1 and CDR2 sequences are SQVTM and ANQGSEA. V lost 3 bases to trimming and J lost 2 bases, with 7 bases between them. CDR3 length equals 12 residues. CDR3 sequence (DNA): TGCAGCGTTGACCAGGGCAACTATGGCTACACCTTC. The encoded protein is CSVDQGNYGYTF.

The rearrangement links TRBV6-5 to TRBJ2-5; 8 bases map to TRBD1. Germline V lookup: CDR1 MNHEY, CDR2 SVGAGI. Unmatched junction bases numbered 8, after V lost 0 bases and J lost 5 bases. CDR3 length: 16 amino acids. The CDR3 nucleotides are TGTGCCAGCAGTTACTCGCAGGGGGCCCCGTGGGAGACCCAGTACTTC. Amino acid sequence: CASSYSQGAPWETQYF.

The rearrangement joins TRBV2 to TRBJ2-7; D call uncertain. Per the germline V gene, CDR1 is SNHLY and CDR2 is FYNNEI. V lost 6 bases to trimming and J lost 4 bases, with 16 bases between them. The CDR3 has 14 residues. The CDR3 protein is CASRPLSPIYEQYF. For the CDR3, the DNA is TGTGCCAGCAGACCTTTGAGTCCCATTTACGAGCAGTACTTC.

The chain carries TRBV19 and TRBJ1-2; D not resolved. V was pared by 1 base and J by 3 bases, with 15 bases between. The CDR3 has 16 residues. Germline V lookup: CDR1 LNHDA, CDR2 SQIVND (reference sequence). The CDR3 DNA follows: TGTGCCAGTAGTATAGTTGGCATTCCAGGACACTATGGCTACACCTTC. The encoded protein is CASSIVGIPGHYGYTF.

This chain links TRBV28 with TRBJ1-2; D not resolved. V lost 5 bases and J lost 4, with 8 bases in between. Germline loops: CDR1 MDHEN, CDR2 SYDVKM. CDR3 size: 12 residues. Here the CDR3 reads CASSVPPYGYTF. The CDR3 DNA reads TGTGCCAGCAGTGTCCCACCCTATGGCTACACCTTC.